This T cell receptor (beta chain) was obtained from a study of shared clonotypes between healthy human individuals. The authors ran the assay at deep level. Libraries were prepared by immunoSEQ multiplex PCR; TCRdb keeps only in-frame clonotypes and omits some of them. Of some 1,100,000 clones in the sample, about four fifths were seen once. The clonotype originates from a young man in good health. Some clones in this sample may be carry-over from other donors' samples. Input material: memory CD4+ T cells from PBMCs. The subset is: CD45RA-negative fraction.

The CDR3 loop is CASSLAGLAGGDTQYF. DNA for the CDR3: TGTGCCAGCAGCTTAGCCGGACTAGCGGGAGGAGATACGCAGTATTTT. The J gene is TRBJ2-3, the V gene TRBV7-2; the match to TRBD2 covers 14 bases. Germline assignment: CDR1 SGHTA and CDR2 FQGNSA. This CDR3 is 16 amino acids long. Trimming cost V 0 bases and J 5 bases; bases outside gene matches: 1.